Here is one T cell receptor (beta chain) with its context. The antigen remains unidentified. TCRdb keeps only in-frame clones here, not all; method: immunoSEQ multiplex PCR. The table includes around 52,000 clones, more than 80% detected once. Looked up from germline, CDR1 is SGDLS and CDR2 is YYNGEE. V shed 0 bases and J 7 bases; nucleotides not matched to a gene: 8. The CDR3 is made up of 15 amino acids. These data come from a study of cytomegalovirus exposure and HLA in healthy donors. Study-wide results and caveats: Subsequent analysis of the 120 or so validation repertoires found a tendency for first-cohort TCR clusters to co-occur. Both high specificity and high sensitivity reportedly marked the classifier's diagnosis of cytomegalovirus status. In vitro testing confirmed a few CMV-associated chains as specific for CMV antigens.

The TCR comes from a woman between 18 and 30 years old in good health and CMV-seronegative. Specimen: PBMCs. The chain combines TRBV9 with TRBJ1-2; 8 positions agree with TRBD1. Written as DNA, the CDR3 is TGTGCCAGCAGCGTAGCAGGACAGGGTCTTTCTGGCTACACCTTC. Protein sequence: CASSVAGQGLSGYTF.